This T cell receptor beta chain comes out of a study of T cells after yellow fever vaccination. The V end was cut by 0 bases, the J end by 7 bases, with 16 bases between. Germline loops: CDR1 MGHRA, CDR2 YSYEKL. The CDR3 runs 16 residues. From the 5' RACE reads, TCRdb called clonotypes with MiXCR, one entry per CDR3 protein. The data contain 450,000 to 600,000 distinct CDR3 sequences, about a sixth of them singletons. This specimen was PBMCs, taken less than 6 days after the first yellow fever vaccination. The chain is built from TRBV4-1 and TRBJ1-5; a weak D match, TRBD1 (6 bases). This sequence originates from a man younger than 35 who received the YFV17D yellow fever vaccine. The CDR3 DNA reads TGCGCCAGCAGCCAAGAGGTTTGGGCCCAGGGGCAGCCCCAGCATTTT. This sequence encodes CASSQEVWAQGQPQHF.